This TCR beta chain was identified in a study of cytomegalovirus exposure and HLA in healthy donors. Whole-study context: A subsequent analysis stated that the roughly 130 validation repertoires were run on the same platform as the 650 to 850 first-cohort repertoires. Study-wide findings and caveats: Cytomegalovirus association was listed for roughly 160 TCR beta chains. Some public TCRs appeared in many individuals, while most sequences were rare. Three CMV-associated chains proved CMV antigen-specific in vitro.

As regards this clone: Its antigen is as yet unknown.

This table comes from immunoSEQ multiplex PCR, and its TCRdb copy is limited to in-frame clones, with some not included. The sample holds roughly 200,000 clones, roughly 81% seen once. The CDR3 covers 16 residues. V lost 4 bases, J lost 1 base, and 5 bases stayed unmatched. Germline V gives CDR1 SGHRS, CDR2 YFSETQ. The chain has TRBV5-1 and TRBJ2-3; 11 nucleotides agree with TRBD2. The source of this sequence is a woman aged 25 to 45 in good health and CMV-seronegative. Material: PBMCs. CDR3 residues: CASSRMTSGGTDTQYF. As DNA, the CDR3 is TGCGCCAGCAGCCGGATGACTAGCGGGGGCACAGATACGCAGTATTTT.